This T cell receptor beta chain was sequenced during a study of blood T cell repertoires in COVID-19. Across the whole study: From the United States, Italy and Spain came samples of acute and convalescent COVID-19. From T cells, B-cell-depleted T cells, or PBMCs came the material, which was cDNA or gDNA.

In the source study's methods: Estimates of nucleated cell counts were drawn from the amplification of reference gene primers. Data came from immunoSEQ multiplex PCR; TCRdb stores just in-frame clones and leaves some out. V and J calls and clone size are given by that table; D and trimming were obtained from the DNA. The data contain about 120,000 clones, about four fifths of them singletons. There are 17 residues in the CDR3. Germline V lookup: CDR1 LNHDA, CDR2 SQIVND (reference sequence). J gave up 0 bases and V 6 bases, and 9 bases lay outside the gene matches. Sequenced: peripheral blood. The clonotype was recovered from a man aged 40-50 years with active or convalescent COVID-19. The J gene is TRBJ1-1, the V gene TRBV19, with 11 bases that match TRBD1. CDR3 DNA: TGTGCCAGTAGGACTCCCCGGACAGGGGGCCTGAACACTGAAGCTTTCTTT. Its translation is CASRTPRTGGLNTEAFF.